Below, one T cell receptor (beta chain) is given with its context. Its antigen is not known. The donors, nominally healthy at sampling, likely had unrecorded immune exposures. Both 60 Vbeta primers and 13 Jbeta primers went into the PCR. Sequencing used immunoSEQ multiplex PCR; TCRdb keeps in-frame clones, though not all of them. Of tens of thousands of clones in the sample, around 80% were seen once. The data stem from a study of cytomegalovirus exposure and HLA in healthy donors. Points from the study as a whole: TCR beta chains numbering under 200 were designated cytomegalovirus-associated.

Germline V lookup: CDR1 SGHTA, CDR2 FQGNSA. This CDR3 is built from 13 residues. Unmatched junction bases numbered 5, after V lost 4 bases and J lost 6 bases. The specimen sequenced was PBMCs. The genes are TRBV7-2 and TRBJ1-1; 7 bases are a match to TRBD1. This receptor was taken from a man aged 45-65 years in good health and CMV-seropositive. In nucleotides, the CDR3 is TGTGCCAGCAGCTCACAGGGGAGCGCTGAAGCTTTCTTT. Protein product: CASSSQGSAEAFF.